These T cell receptor beta chains were read from a single sample in a study of long-term antiretroviral therapy in people with HIV. Libraries were prepared by immunoSEQ multiplex PCR; TCRdb keeps only in-frame clonotypes and omits some of them. This sample carries tens of thousands of clones, 70% to 90% of them seen once, and the ten largest clones take approximately 3.6%. The specimen comprised unsorted PBMCs, sampled 0.8 years before starting antiretroviral therapy. Receptors were obtained from a man aged 18 to 35 with HIV. CDR3s leave out the opening cysteine and the closing phenylalanine or tryptophan. A D gene is named only where the DNA matches it firmly. Only part of the rows carry a size: once, few, many, or a class if the clone is expanded.

CDR3aa: ASSYSGTGDAGYT; d_gene: TRBD1; abundance: once; v_gene: TRBV7-2; j_gene: TRBJ1-2
CDR3aa: ASSPSFQGRNQPQH; d_gene: -; abundance: -; v_gene: TRBV4-2; j_gene: TRBJ1-5
CDR3aa: ASTLLPGQGETQY; d_gene: TRBD1; abundance: -; v_gene: TRBV5-1; j_gene: TRBJ2-5
CDR3aa: ASSQVGTGYEQY; d_gene: -; abundance: -; v_gene: TRBV4-3; j_gene: TRBJ2-7
CDR3aa: ASSYSWDRVSEAF; d_gene: TRBD1; abundance: -; v_gene: TRBV6-5; j_gene: TRBJ1-1
CDR3aa: ASSPLLSGEQF; d_gene: -; abundance: once; v_gene: TRBV7-7; j_gene: TRBJ2-1
CDR3aa: ASSFLGRPLH; d_gene: -; abundance: -; v_gene: TRBV5-8; j_gene: TRBJ1-6
CDR3aa: ASRKDRGYGYT; d_gene: TRBD1; abundance: -; v_gene: TRBV6-1; j_gene: TRBJ1-2
CDR3aa: ASRSPGLATEQY; d_gene: TRBD2; abundance: once; v_gene: TRBV6-5; j_gene: TRBJ2-7
CDR3aa: ASSRDRPIY; d_gene: TRBD1; abundance: -; v_gene: TRBV7-9; j_gene: TRBJ1-3
CDR3aa: ASSRDREDEKLF; d_gene: TRBD1; abundance: once; v_gene: TRBV5-4; j_gene: TRBJ1-4
CDR3aa: ASSPGQANTEAF; d_gene: -; abundance: -; v_gene: TRBV18; j_gene: TRBJ1-1
CDR3aa: ASSPPGWAEQY; d_gene: -; abundance: -; v_gene: TRBV18; j_gene: TRBJ2-7
CDR3aa: ASTSQRLLNTGELF; d_gene: -; abundance: -; v_gene: TRBV5-4; j_gene: TRBJ2-2
CDR3aa: ASSSSYTEAF; d_gene: -; abundance: -; v_gene: TRBV27; j_gene: TRBJ1-1
CDR3aa: ASSLSPLNTEAF; d_gene: -; abundance: -; v_gene: TRBV27; j_gene: TRBJ1-1
CDR3aa: ASSLSSSGSYRYEQY; d_gene: TRBD2; abundance: -; v_gene: TRBV7-8; j_gene: TRBJ2-7
CDR3aa: ASSLVKNIQY; d_gene: -; abundance: -; v_gene: TRBV11-2; j_gene: TRBJ2-4
CDR3aa: ASSVVSGYT; d_gene: -; abundance: -; v_gene: TRBV2; j_gene: TRBJ1-2
CDR3aa: SVEVEQFYGYT; d_gene: -; abundance: -; v_gene: TRBV29-1; j_gene: TRBJ1-2
CDR3aa: ASSLGQQETQY; d_gene: -; abundance: -; v_gene: TRBV5-5; j_gene: TRBJ2-5
CDR3aa: ASSSDYEQY; d_gene: -; abundance: -; v_gene: TRBV7-2; j_gene: TRBJ2-7
CDR3aa: ASSQESVTGELF; d_gene: -; abundance: -; v_gene: TRBV4-3; j_gene: TRBJ2-2
CDR3aa: ASSQLQGTGELF; d_gene: TRBD1; abundance: -; v_gene: TRBV4-3; j_gene: TRBJ2-2
CDR3aa: ASRTVRGEKLF; d_gene: -; abundance: -; v_gene: TRBV6-1; j_gene: TRBJ1-4
CDR3aa: ASNPMQGKNIQY; d_gene: -; abundance: once; v_gene: TRBV6-1; j_gene: TRBJ2-4
CDR3aa: ASSGVSKNIQY; d_gene: -; abundance: -; v_gene: TRBV9; j_gene: TRBJ2-4
CDR3aa: ASSLANEDNEQF; d_gene: -; abundance: -; v_gene: TRBV7-6; j_gene: TRBJ2-1
CDR3aa: ASSADRGVGYEQF; d_gene: TRBD1; abundance: -; v_gene: TRBV11-3; j_gene: TRBJ2-1
CDR3aa: ASSLTANYGYT; d_gene: -; abundance: few; v_gene: TRBV7-3; j_gene: TRBJ1-2
CDR3aa: ASSRDTRAPYNEQF; d_gene: -; abundance: -; v_gene: TRBV7-9; j_gene: TRBJ2-1
CDR3aa: ASSLELGVWRNTEAF; d_gene: -; abundance: -; v_gene: TRBV19; j_gene: TRBJ1-1
CDR3aa: ASSDYGRSGNTIY; d_gene: -; abundance: -; v_gene: TRBV6-1; j_gene: TRBJ1-3
CDR3aa: ASSQAAGFNEQF; d_gene: -; abundance: -; v_gene: TRBV4-3; j_gene: TRBJ2-1
CDR3aa: ASSRTSDWGEQF; d_gene: TRBD2; abundance: -; v_gene: TRBV7-8; j_gene: TRBJ2-1
CDR3aa: ASSLRESSFGEQF; d_gene: -; abundance: -; v_gene: TRBV11-2; j_gene: TRBJ2-1
CDR3aa: ASSQAGKGWPQH; d_gene: -; abundance: -; v_gene: TRBV4-3; j_gene: TRBJ1-5
CDR3aa: ASSSIDSNYGYT; d_gene: -; abundance: -; v_gene: TRBV5-4; j_gene: TRBJ1-2
CDR3aa: ASSLALMDTQY; d_gene: -; abundance: -; v_gene: TRBV7-6; j_gene: TRBJ2-3